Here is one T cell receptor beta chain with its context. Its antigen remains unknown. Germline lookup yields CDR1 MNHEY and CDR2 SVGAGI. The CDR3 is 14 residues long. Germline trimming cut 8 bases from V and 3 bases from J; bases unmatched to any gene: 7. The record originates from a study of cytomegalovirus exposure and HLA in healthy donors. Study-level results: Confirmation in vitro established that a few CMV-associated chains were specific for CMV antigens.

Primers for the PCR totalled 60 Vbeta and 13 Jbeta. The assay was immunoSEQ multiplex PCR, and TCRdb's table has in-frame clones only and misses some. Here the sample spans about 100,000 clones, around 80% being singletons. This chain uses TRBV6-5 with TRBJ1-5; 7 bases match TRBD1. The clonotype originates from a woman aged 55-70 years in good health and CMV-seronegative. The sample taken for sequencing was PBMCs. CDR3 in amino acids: CASRKGGVNQPQHF. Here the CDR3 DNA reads TGTGCCAGCCGTAAAGGGGGCGTCAATCAGCCCCAGCATTTT.